The T cell receptor (beta chain) under discussion was sequenced for a study of blood T cell repertoires in COVID-19 (dated by TCRdb to the early 2020s). Study-level background: Samples covering the acute and convalescent phases of COVID-19 were provided by collaborators in the United States, Italy and Spain. The prospective study material was composed of cDNA or gDNA derived from T cells, B-cell-depleted T cells, or PBMCs. Subjects who had been exposed to COVID-19, were actively infected with it, or had recovered from it provided the deeply sampled blood TCRbeta repertoires that made up the dataset. The repertoires were made available in a free public database intended to serve as a resource for research on the immune response to SARS-CoV-2. Samples came from the ongoing ImmuneRACE study (first 160 participants) plus 1,254 subjects from 6 global collaborators. Nearly every sample came with metadata listing a de-identified subject ID, COVID-19 status, age in years and sex. Where available, HLA class I and class II types were taken from metadata supplied by the sample provider and were not determined by assay-based typing. Results and caveats for the whole study, not just this receptor: The quantity of clinical and demographic metadata differed by source and by participant and was supplied without curation.

Enrolling through a virtual design, the prospective study's participants ranged in age from roughly 18 to 89 years and lived across some 22 United States geographic areas. To assign participants to cohorts, the prospective study relied on clinical history that participants themselves reported in a screening survey and a study questionnaire. Each participant in the prospective study had whole blood, serum and a nasopharyngeal or oropharyngeal swab collected by mobile phlebotomists. Over a roughly 2-month period, participants in the prospective study had the option of providing additional blood draws and questionnaires. Blood samples from the prospective study were shipped frozen or at room temperature prior to DNA extraction. TCRbeta CDR3 regions were amplified from genomic DNA using the immunoSEQ Assay, a bias-controlled multiplex PCR. Per the original workflow: Nucleated cell counts per sample were estimated from amplification of reference gene primers within the assay. Sequence reads were collapsed and filtered to measure the absolute abundance of every unique TCRbeta CDR3 rearrangement. For each sample, productive Simpson clonality was calculated by taking the square root of Simpson's diversity index across productive rearrangements. TCRdb retrieved this table from immuneACCESS and kept in-frame rearrangements only. Not all clones are present; in checked studies, unresolved V genes account for under half, and no reason is known for the remainder. The DNA was the basis for D and trimming; V, J and clone size are from that table. The sample records 200,000 to 250,000 clones, 65% to 90% of which are singletons. The ten top clones hold 3.8% of the sample.

This clone was found once. Its recognized antigen is unknown. No much larger clonotype is one base removed from it; base qualities were not supplied. Sequencing was carried out using PBMCs or T cells enriched from blood (not recorded which). The TCR sequence derives from a woman aged 35 to 49 with acute COVID-19.

Read as DNA, the sequence is TGTGCCAGCAGCGTTCATGCAGATACGCAGTATTTT. The translation is CASSVHADTQYF. The sequence is built from TRBV9 and TRBJ2-3, with the D gene not clear enough to name. Taken from cysteine to phenylalanine, the CDR3 has 12 residues. Of the read, only the CDR3 DNA is kept; its 36 bases are in frame from base 1. Reading the germline V gene gives CDR1 SGDLS and CDR2 YYNGEE. Trimming removed 2 bases from V and 4 bases from J, leaving 5 bases between the germline ends.